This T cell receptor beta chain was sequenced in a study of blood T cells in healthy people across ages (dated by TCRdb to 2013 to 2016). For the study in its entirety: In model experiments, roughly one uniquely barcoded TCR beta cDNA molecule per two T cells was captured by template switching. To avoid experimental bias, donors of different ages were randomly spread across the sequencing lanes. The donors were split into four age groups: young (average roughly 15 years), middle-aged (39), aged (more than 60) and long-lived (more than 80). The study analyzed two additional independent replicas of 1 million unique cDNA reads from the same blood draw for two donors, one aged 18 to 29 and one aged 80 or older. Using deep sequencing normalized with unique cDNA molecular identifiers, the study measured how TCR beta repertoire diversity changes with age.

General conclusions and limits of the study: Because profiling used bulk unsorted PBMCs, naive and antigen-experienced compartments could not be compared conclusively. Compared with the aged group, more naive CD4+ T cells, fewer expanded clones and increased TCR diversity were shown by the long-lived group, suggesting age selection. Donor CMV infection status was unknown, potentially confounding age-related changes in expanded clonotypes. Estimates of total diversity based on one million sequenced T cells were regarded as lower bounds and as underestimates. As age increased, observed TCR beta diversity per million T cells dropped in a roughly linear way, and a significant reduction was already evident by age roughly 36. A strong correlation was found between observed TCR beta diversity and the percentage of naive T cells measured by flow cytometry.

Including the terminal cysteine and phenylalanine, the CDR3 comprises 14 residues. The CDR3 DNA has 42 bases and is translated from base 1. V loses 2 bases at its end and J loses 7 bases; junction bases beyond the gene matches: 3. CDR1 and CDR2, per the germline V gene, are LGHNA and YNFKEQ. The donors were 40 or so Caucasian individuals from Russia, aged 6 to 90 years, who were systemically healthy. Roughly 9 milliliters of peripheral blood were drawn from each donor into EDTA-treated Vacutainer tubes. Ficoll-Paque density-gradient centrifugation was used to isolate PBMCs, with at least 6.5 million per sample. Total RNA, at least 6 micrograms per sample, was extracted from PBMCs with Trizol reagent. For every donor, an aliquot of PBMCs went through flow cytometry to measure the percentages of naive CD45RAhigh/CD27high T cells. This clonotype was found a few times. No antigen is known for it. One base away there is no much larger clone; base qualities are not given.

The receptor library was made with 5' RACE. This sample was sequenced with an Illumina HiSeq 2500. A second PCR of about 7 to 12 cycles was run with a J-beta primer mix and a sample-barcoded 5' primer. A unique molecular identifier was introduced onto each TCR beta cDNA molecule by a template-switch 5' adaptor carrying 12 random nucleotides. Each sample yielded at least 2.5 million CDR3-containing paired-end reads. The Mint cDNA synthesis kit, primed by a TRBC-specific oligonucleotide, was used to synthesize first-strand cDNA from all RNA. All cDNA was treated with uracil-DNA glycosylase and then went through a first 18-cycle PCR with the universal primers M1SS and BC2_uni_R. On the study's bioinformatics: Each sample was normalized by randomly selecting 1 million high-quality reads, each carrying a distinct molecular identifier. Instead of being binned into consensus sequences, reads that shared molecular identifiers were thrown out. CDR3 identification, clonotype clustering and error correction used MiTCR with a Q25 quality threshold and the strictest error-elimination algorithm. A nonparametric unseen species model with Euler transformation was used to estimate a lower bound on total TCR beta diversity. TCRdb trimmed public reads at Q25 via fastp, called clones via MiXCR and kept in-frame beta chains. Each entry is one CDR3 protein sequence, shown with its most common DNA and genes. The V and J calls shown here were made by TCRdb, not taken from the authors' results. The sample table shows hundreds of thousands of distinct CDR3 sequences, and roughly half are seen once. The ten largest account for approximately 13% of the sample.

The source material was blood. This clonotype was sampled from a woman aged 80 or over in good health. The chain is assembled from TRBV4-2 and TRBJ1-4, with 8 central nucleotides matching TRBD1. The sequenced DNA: TGTGCCAGCAGCCAACCTGACAGGGGTGAAAAACTGTTTTTT. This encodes CASSQPDRGEKLFF.